This TCR beta chain is from a study of T-cell reconstitution after alpha-beta-depleted transplantation in children. The CDR3 is made up of 16 amino acids. V lost 2 bases, J lost 4 bases, and 8 bases stayed unmatched. Germline CDR1 reads SGHNT; CDR2 reads YENEEA. In its sample, this clonotype was seen once. Its target is not known. Findings and limits, study-wide: Expanded graft clones, several hundred of them, were reportedly the source of alpha-beta T cells about two months after transplant. The high TCRbeta diversity at day 60 in some patients came from surviving recipient T cells and thymic progenitors. It was newly produced T cells that mostly accounted for T-cell counts and diversity one year after transplant.

Researchers prepared the TCRbeta library using unique molecular identifiers, the study reports. Via MiXCR, TCRdb re-called the PCR reads, giving one row per CDR3 protein. Here the sample spans about 440,000 distinct CDR3 sequences, 43% being singletons. The V gene is TRBV11-3, the J gene TRBJ2-1, with 7 bases identical to TRBD1. The sequence was collected from a girl aged 2-9 years with aplastic anemia, due to receive a stem cell transplant. The starting material was PBMCs, obtained before TCRalphabeta/CD19-depleted stem cell transplant. The CDR3 loop is CASSLRPDRPYNEQFF. The CDR3 nucleotides are TGTGCCAGCAGCTTAAGGCCGGACAGGCCTTACAATGAGCAGTTCTTC.